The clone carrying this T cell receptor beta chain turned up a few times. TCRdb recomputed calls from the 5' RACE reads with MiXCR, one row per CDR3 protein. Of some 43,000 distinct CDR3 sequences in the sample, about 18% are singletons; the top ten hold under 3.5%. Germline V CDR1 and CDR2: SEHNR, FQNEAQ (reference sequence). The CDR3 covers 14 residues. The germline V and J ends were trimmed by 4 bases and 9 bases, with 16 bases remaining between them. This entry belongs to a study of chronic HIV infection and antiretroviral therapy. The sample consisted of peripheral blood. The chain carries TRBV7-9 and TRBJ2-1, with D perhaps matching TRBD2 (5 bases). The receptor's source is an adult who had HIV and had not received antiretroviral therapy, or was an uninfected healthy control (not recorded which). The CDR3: CASSSIRAGPEQFF. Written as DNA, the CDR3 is TGTGCCAGCAGCTCAATAAGGGCGGGCCCTGAGCAGTTCTTC.